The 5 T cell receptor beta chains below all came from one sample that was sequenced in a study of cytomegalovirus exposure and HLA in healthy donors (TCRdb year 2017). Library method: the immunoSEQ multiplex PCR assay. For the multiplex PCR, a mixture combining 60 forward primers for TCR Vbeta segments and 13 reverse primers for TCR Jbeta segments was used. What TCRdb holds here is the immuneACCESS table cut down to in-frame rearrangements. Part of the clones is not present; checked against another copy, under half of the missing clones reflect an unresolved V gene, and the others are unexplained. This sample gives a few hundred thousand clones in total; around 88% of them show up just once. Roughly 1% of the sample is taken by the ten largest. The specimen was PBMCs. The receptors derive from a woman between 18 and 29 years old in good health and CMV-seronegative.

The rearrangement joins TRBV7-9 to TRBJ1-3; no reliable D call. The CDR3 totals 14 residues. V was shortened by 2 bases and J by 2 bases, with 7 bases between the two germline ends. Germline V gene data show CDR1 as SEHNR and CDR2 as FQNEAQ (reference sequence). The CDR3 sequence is CASSLFRAGNTIYF. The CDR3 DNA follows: TGTGCCAGCAGCTTATTCCGGGCTGGAAACACCATATATTTT.

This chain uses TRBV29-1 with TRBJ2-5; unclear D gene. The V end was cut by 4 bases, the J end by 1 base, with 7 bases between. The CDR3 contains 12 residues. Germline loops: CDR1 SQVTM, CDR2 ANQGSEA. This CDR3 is CSVVHTQETQYF. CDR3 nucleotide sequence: TGCAGCGTTGTACATACCCAAGAGACCCAGTACTTC.

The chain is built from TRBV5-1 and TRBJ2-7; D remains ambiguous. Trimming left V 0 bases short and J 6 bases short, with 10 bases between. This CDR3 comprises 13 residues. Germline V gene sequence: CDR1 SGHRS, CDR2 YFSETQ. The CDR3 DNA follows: TGCGCCAGCAGCTTGGTCACGGGTGCCGAGCAGTACTTC. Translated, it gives CASSLVTGAEQYF.

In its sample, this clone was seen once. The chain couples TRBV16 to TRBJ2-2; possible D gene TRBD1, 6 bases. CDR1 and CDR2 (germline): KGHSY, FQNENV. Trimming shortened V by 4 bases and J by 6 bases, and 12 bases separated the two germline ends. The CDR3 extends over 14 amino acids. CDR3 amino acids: CASSPDYRAGELFF. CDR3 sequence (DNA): TGTGCCAGCAGCCCCGATTACAGGGCCGGGGAGCTGTTTTTT.

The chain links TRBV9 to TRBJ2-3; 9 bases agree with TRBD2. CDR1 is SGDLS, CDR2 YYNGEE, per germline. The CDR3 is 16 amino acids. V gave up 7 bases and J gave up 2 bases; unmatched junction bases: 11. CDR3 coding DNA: TGTGCCAGCGGGCTAGCGGGGCCCGGAAACACAGATACGCAGTATTTT. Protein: CASGLAGPGNTDTQYF.